A single sample gave rise to the 4 T cell receptor beta chains below, sequenced in a study of early T cells in non-severe SARS-CoV-2 infection. TCRdb independently ran MiXCR on the 5' RACE reads; one entry per CDR3 protein. The repertoire holds approximately 100,000 distinct CDR3 sequences, with 16% as singletons. Material: whole blood. The receptor source for this set is an adult who was a healthcare worker with PCR-confirmed SARS-CoV-2 infection or an uninfected control (not recorded which).

The chain recombines TRBV28 with TRBJ2-1; a possible D gene is TRBD1 (5 bases). Germline CDR1 reads MDHEN; CDR2 reads SYDVKM. The CDR3 loop spans 15 amino acids. V lost 3 bases and J 5 bases, leaving 14 bases between the germline ends. The CDR3 spells CASSFMALGDNEQFF. In DNA, the CDR3 is TGTGCCAGCAGTTTCATGGCGTTAGGGGACAATGAGCAGTTCTTC.

This clonotype was seen many times. This sequence joins TRBV7-2 and TRBJ1-1; perhaps TRBD1 as D (6 bases). Germline CDR1 reads SGHTA; CDR2 reads FQGNSA. V was clipped by 5 bases and J by 1 base, with 14 bases between them. CDR3 length: 15 residues. CDR3 sequence reads: CASSPRTVTNTEAFF. The CDR3 coding sequence is TGTGCCAGCAGCCCGCGGACAGTCACGAACACTGAAGCTTTCTTT. The complete variable domain, with remaining parts taken from reference TRBV7-2 and TRBJ1-1, reads GAGVSQSPSNKVTEKGKDVELRCDPISGHTALYWYRQSLGQGLEFLIYFQGNSAPDKSGLPSDRFSAERTGGSVSTLTIQRTQQEDSAVYLCASSPRTVTNTEAFFGQGTRLTVV.

This chain joins TRBV12-3 or TRBV12-4 and TRBJ2-1, with TRBD1 as a possible D gene (6 bases). The CDR3 is made up of 14 amino acids. V shed 6 bases and J shed 7 bases, with 16 bases lying between them. DNA of the CDR3: TGTGCCAGCAGCCCGCCCGGGACAAAGAATGAGCAGTTCTTC. It yields the protein CASSPPGTKNEQFF.

Ten or more counts support this clonotype. At one end, the junction sequence differs from germline, possibly due to a read error. V is TRBV2 and J is TRBJ1-1; the match to TRBD1 covers 9 bases. Looked up from germline, CDR1 is SNHLY and CDR2 is FYNNEI. The CDR3 covers 15 residues. The CDR3 DNA sequence: TGTGCCGGCAGTCCCGGGACAGGGACGAACACTGAAGCTTTCTTT. This encodes CAGSPGTGTNTEAFF.